This entry lists 8 T cell receptor beta chains sequenced from one sample in a study of blood T cell repertoires in COVID-19. Libraries were prepared by immunoSEQ multiplex PCR; TCRdb keeps only in-frame clonotypes and omits some of them. The table has under 250,000 clones, roughly 92% seen once. Sequencing used peripheral blood. These receptors all stem from a man aged 55-75 years with COVID-19, enrolled during active disease.

The chain recombines TRBV2 with TRBJ2-1; 7 bases align to TRBD1. The CDR3 contains 15 residues. The V segment lost 6 bases and the J segment 15 bases; nucleotides outside the gene matches: 20. CDR1 is SNHLY and CDR2 is FYNNEI in the germline V gene. Written as DNA, the CDR3 is TGTGCCAGCAGCTTTCTGACAGGGAGTCCCCCTGAGGGGTTCTTC. Translation: CASSFLTGSPPEGFF.

The sample holds one count of this clone. The chain is built from TRBV7-2 and TRBJ2-1, with 8 bases fitting TRBD1. The CDR3 spans 14 residues. V lost 6 bases, J lost 1 base, and 2 bases stayed unmatched. In germline, CDR1 is SGHTA, CDR2 FQGNSA. The CDR3 region has the DNA TGTGCCAGCAGAGGACAGGGATCCTACAATGAGCAGTTCTTC. This translates into CASRGQGSYNEQFF.

J is TRBJ1-1 and V is TRBV30; a possible D gene is TRBD1 (6 bases). The CDR3 is 17 amino acids. The germline V gene encodes CDR1 GTSNPN and CDR2 SVGIG (reference sequence). Trimming took 0 bases from V and 1 from J, leaving 18 bases between them. This chain's CDR3 is CAWSVMWQGRANTEAFF. The CDR3 region has the DNA TGTGCCTGGAGTGTAATGTGGCAGGGGAGGGCGAACACTGAAGCTTTCTTT.

This clone has only one observation. The J gene is TRBJ2-1, the V gene TRBV4-2, with 9 bases identical to TRBD2. Germline CDR1 and CDR2: LGHNA and YNFKEQ. V was pared by 0 bases and J by 6 bases, with 6 bases of the junction left unmatched. There are 16 residues in the CDR3. The CDR3 is CASSQEAGGMSNEQFF. CDR3 nucleotide sequence: TGTGCCAGCAGCCAAGAAGCGGGAGGCATGTCCAATGAGCAGTTCTTC.

This chain joins TRBV11-2 and TRBJ1-6, with a tentative D call TRBD1 (6 bases). The V end lost 5 bases, the J end lost 9 bases, and 14 bases lay between the germline ends. Germline CDR1 SGHAT, CDR2 FQNNGV. This CDR3 comprises 14 residues. The CDR3 DNA sequence: TGTGCCAGCAGCCCACAGGGAGCCGGTTCACCCCTCCACTTT. Amino acid sequence: CASSPQGAGSPLHF.

As DNA, the CDR3 is TGTGCCAGCTCACCACCGACTGGACAGGGCTCTGGAAACACCATATATTTT. Protein product: CASSPPTGQGSGNTIYF. The rearrangement uses TRBV18 and TRBJ1-3, with 8 bases matching TRBD1. Germline CDR1 is KGHSH and CDR2 is LQKENI. Unmatched junction bases numbered 4, after V lost 0 bases and J lost 0 bases. The CDR3 totals 17 residues.

This clone was recorded only once. The rearrangement uses TRBV7-6 and TRBJ2-3; D might be TRBD2 (5 bases). Per the germline V gene, CDR1 is SGHVS and CDR2 is FNYEAQ. The CDR3 has 15 residues. Deletions cut 2 bases from V and 0 bases from J, with 9 bases between. Here the CDR3 reads CASSLSRTSTDTQYF. In DNA, the CDR3 is TGTGCCAGCAGCTTAAGCCGGACTAGCACAGATACGCAGTATTTT.

The V gene is TRBV28, the J gene TRBJ1-6; unclear D gene. The CDR3 loop spans 13 amino acids. The ends were cut back, 11 bases at V and 9 bases at J, with 17 bases in the middle. Germline values: CDR1 MDHEN, CDR2 SYDVKM. The CDR3: CAHQGLLGSPLHF. As DNA, the CDR3 is TGTGCCCATCAAGGGTTACTAGGTTCACCCCTCCACTTT.